This paragraph reports one T cell receptor (beta chain). Its cognate antigen is unknown. The data stem from a study of shared clonotypes between healthy human individuals. Findings and limits, study-wide: Apart from blood, nothing was sampled; tissue repertoires likely differ.

CDR1 is MNHEY, CDR2 SMNVEV, per germline (reference sequence). The CDR3 length is 17 residues. Trimming at V came to 7 bases and at J to 7 bases, leaving 12 bases not matched to a gene. The protocol was immunoSEQ multiplex PCR, while the TCRdb copy is restricted to in-frame clones and leaves out a portion. This table holds 650,000 to 700,000 clones, around 90% found once. The V and J genes are TRBV27 and TRBJ2-1; 14 bases align to TRBD2. The sequenced sample was memory CD8+ T cells from PBMCs. This sample's subset: CD45RO+ cells pooled with CCR7-negative TemRA cells. This receptor was obtained from a man aged 18 to 29 in good health. Some clones in this sample may be carry-over from other donors' samples. The CDR3 bases are TGTGCCAGCACCCCGGGACTAGCGGGAGTCGGGTGGAATGAGCAGTTCTTC. It specifies CASTPGLAGVGWNEQFF.